Sequencing of this TCR beta chain was carried out in a study of blood T cell repertoires in COVID-19. Study summary: From the United States, Italy and Spain came samples of acute and convalescent COVID-19.

This CDR3 is 16 amino acids long. Germline V gene sequence: CDR1 SGHVS, CDR2 FQNEAQ. Trimming stripped 1 base from V and 2 bases from J, with 12 bases between. Libraries were prepared by immunoSEQ multiplex PCR; TCRdb keeps only in-frame clonotypes and omits some of them. The table shows 100,000 to 150,000 clones, with about 85% occurring only once. The rearrangement uses TRBV7-8 and TRBJ1-5, with no clear D. The sequencing sample was made of peripheral blood. The receptor's source is a man in his forties or fifties with active or convalescent COVID-19. The DNA of the CDR3 is TGTGCCAGCAGCTTAGTAGGAGGGTTCGGCAATCAGCCCCAGCATTTT. Amino acids: CASSLVGGFGNQPQHF.